This T cell receptor beta chain was sequenced in a study of blood T cell repertoires in COVID-19. In the study overall: Samples taken during acute and convalescent COVID-19 were collected in the United States, Italy and Spain.

Enrolled through a virtual design, the participants were between roughly 18 and 100 years of age and came from fewer than 30 US areas. Each participant's cohort was designated according to participant-reported clinical history. Two negative PCRs, clearance, or symptom resolution were required of recovered Cohort 3 donors. Germline-derived CDR1 and CDR2 are GTSNPN and SVGIG (reference sequence). V lost 4 bases and J 2 bases, leaving 18 bases between the germline ends. The CDR3 contains 16 residues. Measured with immunoSEQ multiplex PCR; TCRdb has only the in-frame clones, and not every one. The repertoire holds roughly 500,000 clones, with 85% to 90% as singletons.

This receptor was identified in a middle-aged woman who had recovered from COVID-19. The sample was PBMCs or T cells enriched from blood (not recorded which). This rearrangement joins TRBV30 to TRBJ1-5, with D maybe TRBD1 (5 bases). CDR3 bases: TGTGCCTGGATTGACCTTAGGGGTAACGGCAATCAGCCCCAGCATTTT. It yields the protein CAWIDLRGNGNQPQHF.